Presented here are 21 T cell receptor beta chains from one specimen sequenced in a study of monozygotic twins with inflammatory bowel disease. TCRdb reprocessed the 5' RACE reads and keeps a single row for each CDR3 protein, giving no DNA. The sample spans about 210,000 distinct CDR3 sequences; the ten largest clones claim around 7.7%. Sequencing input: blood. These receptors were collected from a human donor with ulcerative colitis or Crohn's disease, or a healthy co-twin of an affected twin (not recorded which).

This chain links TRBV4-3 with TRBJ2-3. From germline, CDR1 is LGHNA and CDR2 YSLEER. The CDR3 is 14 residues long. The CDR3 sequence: CASSQDLSPDTQYF.

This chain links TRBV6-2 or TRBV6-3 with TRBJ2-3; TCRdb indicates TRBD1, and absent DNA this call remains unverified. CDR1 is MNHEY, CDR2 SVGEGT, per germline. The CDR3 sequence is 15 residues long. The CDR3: CASNPRQESTDTQYF.

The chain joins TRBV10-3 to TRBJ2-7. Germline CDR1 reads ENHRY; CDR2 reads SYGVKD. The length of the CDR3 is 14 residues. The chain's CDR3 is CAISESGLSYEQYF.

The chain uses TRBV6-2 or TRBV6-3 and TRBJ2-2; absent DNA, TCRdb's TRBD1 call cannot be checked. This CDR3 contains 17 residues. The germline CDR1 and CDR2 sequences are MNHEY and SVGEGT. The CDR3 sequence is CASSPNPARGPYGELFF.

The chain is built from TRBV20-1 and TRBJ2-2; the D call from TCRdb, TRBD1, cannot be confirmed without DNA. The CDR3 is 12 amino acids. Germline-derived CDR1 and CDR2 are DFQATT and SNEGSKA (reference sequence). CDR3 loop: CSGQGSTGELFF.

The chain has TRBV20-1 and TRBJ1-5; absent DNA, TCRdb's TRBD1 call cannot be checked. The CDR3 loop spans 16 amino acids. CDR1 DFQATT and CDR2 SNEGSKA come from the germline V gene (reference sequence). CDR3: CSARRRTGGSNQPQHF.

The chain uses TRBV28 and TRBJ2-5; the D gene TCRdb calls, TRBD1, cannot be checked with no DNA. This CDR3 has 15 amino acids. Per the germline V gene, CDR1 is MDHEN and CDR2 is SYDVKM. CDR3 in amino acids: CASTSRGVFQETQNF.

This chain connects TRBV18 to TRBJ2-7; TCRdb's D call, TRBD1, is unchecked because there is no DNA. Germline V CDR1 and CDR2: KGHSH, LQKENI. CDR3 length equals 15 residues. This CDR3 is CASSPEQESVYEQYF.

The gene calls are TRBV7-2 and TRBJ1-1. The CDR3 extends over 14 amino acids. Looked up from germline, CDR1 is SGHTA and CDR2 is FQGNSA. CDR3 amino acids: CASSLAPMNTEAFF.

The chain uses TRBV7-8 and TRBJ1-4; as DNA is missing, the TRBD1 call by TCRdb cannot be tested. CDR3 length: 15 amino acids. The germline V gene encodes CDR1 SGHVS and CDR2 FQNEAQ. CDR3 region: CASSPGQWANEKLFF. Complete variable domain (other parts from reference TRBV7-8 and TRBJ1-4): GAGVSQSPRYKVAKRGQDVALRCDPISGHVSLFWYQQALGQGPEFLTYFQNEAQLDKSGLPSDRFFAERPEGSVSTLKIQRTQQEDSAVYLCASSPGQWANEKLFFGSGTQLSVL.

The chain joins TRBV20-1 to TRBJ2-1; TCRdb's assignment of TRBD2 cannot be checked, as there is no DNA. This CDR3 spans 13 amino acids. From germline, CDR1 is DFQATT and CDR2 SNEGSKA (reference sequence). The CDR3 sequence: CSARGLAGHEQFF.

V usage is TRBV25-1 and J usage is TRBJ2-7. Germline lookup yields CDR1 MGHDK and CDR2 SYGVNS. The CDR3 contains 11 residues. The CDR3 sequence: CASSERYEQYF.

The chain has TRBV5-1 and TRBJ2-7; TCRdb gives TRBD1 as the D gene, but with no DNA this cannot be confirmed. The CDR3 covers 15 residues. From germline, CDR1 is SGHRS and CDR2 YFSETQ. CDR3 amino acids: CASRRADRDSYEQYF.

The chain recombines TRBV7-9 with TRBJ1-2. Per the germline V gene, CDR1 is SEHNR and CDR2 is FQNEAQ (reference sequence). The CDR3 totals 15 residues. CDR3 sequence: CASSRTTTSNYGYTF. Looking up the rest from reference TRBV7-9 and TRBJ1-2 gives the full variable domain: DTGVSQNPRHKITKRGQNVTFRCDPISEHNRLYWYRQTLGQGPEFLTYFQNEAQLEKSRLLSDRFSAERPKGSFSTLEIQRTEQGDSAMYLCASSRTTTSNYGYTFGSGTRLTVV.

CDR3 sequence reads: CASSLAQKGLGYEQYF. The rearrangement joins TRBV5-1 to TRBJ2-7; the D gene TCRdb calls, TRBD2, cannot be checked with no DNA. The CDR3 extends over 16 amino acids. Germline values: CDR1 SGHRS, CDR2 YFSETQ.

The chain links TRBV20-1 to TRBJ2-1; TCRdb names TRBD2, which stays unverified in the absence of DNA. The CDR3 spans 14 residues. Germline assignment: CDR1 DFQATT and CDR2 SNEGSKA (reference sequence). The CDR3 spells CSETGGGPGNEQFF.

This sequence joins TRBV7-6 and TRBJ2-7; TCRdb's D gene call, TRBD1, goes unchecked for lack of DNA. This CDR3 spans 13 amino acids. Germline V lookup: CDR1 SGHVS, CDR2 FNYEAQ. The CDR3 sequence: CASGGLPEYEQYF.

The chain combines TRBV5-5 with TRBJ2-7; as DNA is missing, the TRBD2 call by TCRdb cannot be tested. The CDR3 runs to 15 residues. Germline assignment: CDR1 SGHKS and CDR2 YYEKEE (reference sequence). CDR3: CASSHRDGSSSEQYF.

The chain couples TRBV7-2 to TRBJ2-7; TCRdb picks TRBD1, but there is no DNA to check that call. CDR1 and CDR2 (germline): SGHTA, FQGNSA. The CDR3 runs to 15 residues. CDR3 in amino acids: CASSLGDISSYEQYF. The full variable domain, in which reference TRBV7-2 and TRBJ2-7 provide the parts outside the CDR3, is GAGVSQSPSNKVTEKGKDVELRCDPISGHTALYWYRQSLGQGLEFLIYFQGNSAPDKSGLPSDRFSAERTGGSVSTLTIQRTQQEDSAVYLCASSLGDISSYEQYFGPGTRLTVT.

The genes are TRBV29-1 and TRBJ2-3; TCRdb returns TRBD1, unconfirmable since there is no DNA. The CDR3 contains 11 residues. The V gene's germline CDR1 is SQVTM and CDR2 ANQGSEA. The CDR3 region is CSVEPDIGQYF.

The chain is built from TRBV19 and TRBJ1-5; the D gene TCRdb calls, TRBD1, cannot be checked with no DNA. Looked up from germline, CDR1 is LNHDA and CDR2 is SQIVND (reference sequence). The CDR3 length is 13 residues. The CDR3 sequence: CASSYYRGQPQHF.